A selection of T cell receptor beta chains follows, all from one sample in a study of CD8 T cells in Susac syndrome. TCRdb re-called the immunoSEQ multiplex PCR reads with MiXCR, one entry per CDR3 protein. This table holds some 140,000 distinct CDR3 sequences, approximately 90% found once. The sample consisted of CD8+ T cells from PBMCs. These receptors all stem from a human donor with multiple sclerosis. Each CDR3 is given with its conserved first and last residue.

j_call	v_call	cdr3_aa
TRBJ2-3	TRBV5-1	CASSLAGSAGGSDTQYF
TRBJ2-1	TRBV10-3	CAISESVASSYNEQFF
TRBJ2-1	TRBV28	CASTLGSEQFF
TRBJ2-1	TRBV13	CASSFLGPDEQFF
TRBJ2-1	TRBV4-3	CASSQDLYSSYNEQFF
TRBJ1-1	TRBV6-2/TRBV6-3	CASRSALNTEAFF
TRBJ2-5	TRBV4-1	CASSRTAGLAGETQYF
TRBJ2-1	TRBV29-1	CSVPPTSFSYNEQFF
TRBJ2-1	TRBV10-3	CAISGTYNEQFF
TRBJ1-1	TRBV30	CAWGVGTEAFF
TRBJ2-5	TRBV2	CASSAGGETQYF
TRBJ2-2	TRBV3-1	CASSQDSLWVAGNTGELFF
TRBJ2-1	TRBV4-1	CASRTGTAIYNEQFF
TRBJ2-1	TRBV6-1	CASRQIVGPSGEQFF
TRBJ2-1	TRBV7-2	CASSPGFGPGEQFF
TRBJ1-2	TRBV30	CAWSPPDRGGGWHYGYTF
TRBJ2-7	TRBV6-5	CASSYAGGPYEQYF
TRBJ2-1	TRBV3-1	CASSLSGVGEQFF
TRBJ2-2	TRBV19	CASSAQEVTGELFF
TRBJ2-7	TRBV6-2/TRBV6-3	CASSYGLELYEQYF
TRBJ2-3	TRBV7-2	CASSPSADTQYF
TRBJ1-1	TRBV4-3	CASSQGYGQMNTEAFF
TRBJ1-2	TRBV28	CASSLLATGKYGYTF
TRBJ2-7	TRBV6-5	CASSYMGREQYF
TRBJ1-2	TRBV20-1	CSARDPGNLDGYTF
TRBJ1-4	TRBV12-3/TRBV12-4	CASSDTGHGLFF
TRBJ2-1	TRBV4-2	CASSPRLAGVNEQFF
TRBJ2-4	TRBV24-1	CATSDWRGGENIQYF
TRBJ2-7	TRBV29-1	CSVEAGDPNGAAYEQYF
TRBJ1-5	TRBV28	CASSFRAILRGNQPQHF
TRBJ2-7	TRBV27	CASSLITGGRSYEQYF
TRBJ2-7	TRBV5-6	CASSLTVMSTYEQYF
TRBJ2-1	TRBV28	CASSLSLAGGVLSYNEQFF
TRBJ2-7	TRBV28	CASRTLDRSYYEQYF
TRBJ2-5	TRBV12-3/TRBV12-4	CASTSLYQETQYF
TRBJ2-1	TRBV5-1	CASWNREAYNEQFF
TRBJ1-1	TRBV7-8	CASSLGGSIEAFF
TRBJ1-1	TRBV5-1	CASRPRDMNTEAFF
TRBJ1-1	TRBV5-1	CASSLAVVAEEAFF
TRBJ2-5	TRBV27	CASSLNPSGETQYF